This TCR beta chain was retrieved from a study of blood T cell repertoires in COVID-19. Study as a whole: Collection of acute and convalescent COVID-19 samples took place in the United States, Italy and Spain. T cells, B-cell-depleted T cells, or PBMCs provided the cDNA or gDNA that served as material.

Trimming removed 0 bases from V and 2 bases from J, with 13 bases in between. The CDR3 is made up of 16 amino acids. Per germline, CDR1 MNHEY and CDR2 SVGAGI. Per the original data handling: Cell counts per sample came from amplifying reference gene primers. Clones were sequenced by immunoSEQ multiplex PCR, and TCRdb holds only the in-frame ones, with some missing. V, J and clone size are those of that table, while D and trimming were read from the DNA. The table records 200,000 to 250,000 clones, around 80% of them present only once. The rearrangement uses TRBV6-5 and TRBJ2-5, with D perhaps TRBD2 (7 bases). Sequenced sample: peripheral blood. The sequence was collected from a human donor in a cohort sampled during active COVID-19. The CDR3: CASSYSGGVLQETQYF. In DNA form, the CDR3 reads TGTGCCAGCAGTTACTCAGGGGGGGTTCTACAAGAGACCCAGTACTTC.